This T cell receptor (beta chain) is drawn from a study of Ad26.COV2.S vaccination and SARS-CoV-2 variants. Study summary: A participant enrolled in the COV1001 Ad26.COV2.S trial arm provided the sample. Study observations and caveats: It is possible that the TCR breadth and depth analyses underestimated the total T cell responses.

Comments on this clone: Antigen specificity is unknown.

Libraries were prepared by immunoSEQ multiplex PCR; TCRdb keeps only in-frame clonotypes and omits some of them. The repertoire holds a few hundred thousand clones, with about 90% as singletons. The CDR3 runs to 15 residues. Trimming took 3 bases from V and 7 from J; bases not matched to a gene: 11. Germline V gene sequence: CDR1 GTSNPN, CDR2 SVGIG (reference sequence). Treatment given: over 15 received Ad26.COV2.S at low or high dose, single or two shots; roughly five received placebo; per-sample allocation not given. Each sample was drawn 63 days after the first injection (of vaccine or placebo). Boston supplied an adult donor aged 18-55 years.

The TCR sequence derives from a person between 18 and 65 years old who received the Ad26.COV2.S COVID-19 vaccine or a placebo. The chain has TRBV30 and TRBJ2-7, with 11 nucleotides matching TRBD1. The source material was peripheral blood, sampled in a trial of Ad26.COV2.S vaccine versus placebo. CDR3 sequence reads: CAWRLRGQGGREQYF. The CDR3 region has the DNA TGTGCCTGGAGACTCAGGGGACAGGGGGGTCGGGAGCAGTACTTC.